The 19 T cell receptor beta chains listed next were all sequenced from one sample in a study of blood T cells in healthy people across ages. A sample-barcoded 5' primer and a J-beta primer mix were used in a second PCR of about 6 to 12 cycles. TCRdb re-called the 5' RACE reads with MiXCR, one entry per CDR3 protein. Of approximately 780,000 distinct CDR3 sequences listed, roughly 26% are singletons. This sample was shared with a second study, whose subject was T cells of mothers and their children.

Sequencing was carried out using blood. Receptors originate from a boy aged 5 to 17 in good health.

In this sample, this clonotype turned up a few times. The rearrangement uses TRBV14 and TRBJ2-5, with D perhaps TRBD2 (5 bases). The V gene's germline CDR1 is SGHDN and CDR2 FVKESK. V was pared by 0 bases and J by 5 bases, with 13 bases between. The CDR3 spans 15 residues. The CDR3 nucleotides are TGTGCCAGCAGCCAAGACTCTAGCTGGGAGGAGACCCAGTACTTC. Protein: CASSQDSSWEETQYF.

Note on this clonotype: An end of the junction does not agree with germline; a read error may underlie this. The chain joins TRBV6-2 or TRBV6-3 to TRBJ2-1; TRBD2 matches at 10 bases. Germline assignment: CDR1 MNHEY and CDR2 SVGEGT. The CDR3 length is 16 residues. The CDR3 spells CANSQPGLASYNEQFF. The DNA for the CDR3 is TGTGCCAACAGTCAGCCGGGACTAGCGAGTTACAATGAGCAGTTCTTC.

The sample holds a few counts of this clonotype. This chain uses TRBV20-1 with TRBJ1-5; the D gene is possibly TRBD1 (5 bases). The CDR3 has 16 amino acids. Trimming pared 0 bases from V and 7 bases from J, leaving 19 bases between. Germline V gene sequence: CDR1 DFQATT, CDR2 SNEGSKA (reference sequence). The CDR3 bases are TGCAGTGCTAGAGATGGGGCCACAGGTCTACGACAGCCCCAGCATTTT. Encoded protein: CSARDGATGLRQPQHF.

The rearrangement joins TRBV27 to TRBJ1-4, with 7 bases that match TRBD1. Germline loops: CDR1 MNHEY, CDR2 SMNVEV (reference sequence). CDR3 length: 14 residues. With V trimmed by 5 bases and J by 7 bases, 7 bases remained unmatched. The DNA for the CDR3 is TGTGCCAGCAGTCGAGGGGACAGTCTTGAAAAACTGTTTTTT. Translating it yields CASSRGDSLEKLFF.

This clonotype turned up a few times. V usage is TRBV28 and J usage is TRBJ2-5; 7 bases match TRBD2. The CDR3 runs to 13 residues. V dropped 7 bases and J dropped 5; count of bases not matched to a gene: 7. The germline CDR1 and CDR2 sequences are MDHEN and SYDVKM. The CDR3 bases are TGTGCCAGCACCAACGGGGGGAGGGAGACCCAGTACTTC. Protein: CASTNGGRETQYF. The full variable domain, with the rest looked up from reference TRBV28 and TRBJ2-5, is DVKVTQSSRYLVKRTGEKVFLECVQDMDHENMFWYRQDPGLGLRLIYFSYDVKMKEKGDIPEGYSVSREKKERFSLILESASTNQTSMYLCASTNGGRETQYFGPGTRLLVL.

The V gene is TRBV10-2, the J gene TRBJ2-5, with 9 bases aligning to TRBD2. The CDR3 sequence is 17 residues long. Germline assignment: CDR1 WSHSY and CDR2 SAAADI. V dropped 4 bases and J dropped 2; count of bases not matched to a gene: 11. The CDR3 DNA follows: TGCGCCAGCAGTGGGGCCCCGACTAGCGGTAGACAAGAGACCCAGTACTTC. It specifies CASSGAPTSGRQETQYF.

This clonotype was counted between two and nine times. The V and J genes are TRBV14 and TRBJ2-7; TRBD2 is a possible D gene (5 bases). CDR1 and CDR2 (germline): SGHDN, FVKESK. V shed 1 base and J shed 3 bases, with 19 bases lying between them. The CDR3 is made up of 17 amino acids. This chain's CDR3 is CASSQAPRGSRSYEQYF. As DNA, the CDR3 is TGTGCCAGCAGCCAAGCTCCTAGAGGGTCGAGGAGCTACGAGCAGTACTTC.

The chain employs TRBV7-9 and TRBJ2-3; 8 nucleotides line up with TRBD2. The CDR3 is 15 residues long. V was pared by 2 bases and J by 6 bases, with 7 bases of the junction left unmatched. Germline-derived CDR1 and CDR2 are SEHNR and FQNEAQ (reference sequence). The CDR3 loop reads CASSLMRGDRDTQYF. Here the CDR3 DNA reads TGTGCCAGCAGCTTAATGCGGGGGGATCGGGATACGCAGTATTTT.

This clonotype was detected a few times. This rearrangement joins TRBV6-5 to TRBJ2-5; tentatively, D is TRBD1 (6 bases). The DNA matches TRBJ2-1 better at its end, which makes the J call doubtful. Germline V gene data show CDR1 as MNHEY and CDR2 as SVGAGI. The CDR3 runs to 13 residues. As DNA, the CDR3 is TGTGCCAGCAGCCCCCCCGACAGGAGAGAGCAGTTCTTC. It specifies CASSPPDRREQFF.

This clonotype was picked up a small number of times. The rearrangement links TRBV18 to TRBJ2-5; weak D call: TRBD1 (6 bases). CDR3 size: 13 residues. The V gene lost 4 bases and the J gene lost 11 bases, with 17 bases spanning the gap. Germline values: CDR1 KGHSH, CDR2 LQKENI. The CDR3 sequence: CASSRYAPGEQYF. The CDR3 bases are TGTGCCAGCTCACGGTACGCCCCAGGGGAGCAGTACTTC. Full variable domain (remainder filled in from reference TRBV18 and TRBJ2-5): NAGVMQNPRHLVRRRGQEARLRCSPMKGHSHVYWYRQLPEEGLKFMVYLQKENIIDESGMPKERFSAEFPKEGPSILRIQQVVRGDSAAYFCASSRYAPGEQYFGPGTRLLVL.

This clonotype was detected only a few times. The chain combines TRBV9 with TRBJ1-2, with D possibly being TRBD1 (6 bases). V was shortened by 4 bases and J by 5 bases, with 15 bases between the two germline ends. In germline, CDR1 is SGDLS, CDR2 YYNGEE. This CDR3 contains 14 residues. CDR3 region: CASSSVPGQYGYTF. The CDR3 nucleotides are TGTGCCAGCAGCTCCGTCCCGGGACAATATGGCTACACCTTC.

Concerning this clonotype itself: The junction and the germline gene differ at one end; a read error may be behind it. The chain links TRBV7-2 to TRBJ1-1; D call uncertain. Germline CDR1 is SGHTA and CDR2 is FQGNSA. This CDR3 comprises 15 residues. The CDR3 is CASSLVSLLNAEAFF. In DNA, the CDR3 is TGTGCCAGCAGCTTAGTTAGTCTCTTGAACGCTGAAGCTTTCTTT.

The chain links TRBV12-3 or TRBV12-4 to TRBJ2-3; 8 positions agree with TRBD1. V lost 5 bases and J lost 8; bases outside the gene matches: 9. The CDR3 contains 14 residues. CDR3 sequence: CASSNSGGRRTQYF. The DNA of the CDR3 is TGTGCCAGCAGTAACTCAGGGGGCCGTCGTACGCAGTATTTT.

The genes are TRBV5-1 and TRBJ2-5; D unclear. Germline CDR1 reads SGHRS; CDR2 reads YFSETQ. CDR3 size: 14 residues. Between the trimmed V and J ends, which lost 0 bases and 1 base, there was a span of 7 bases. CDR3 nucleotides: TGCGCCAGCAGCTTGGGATATATCCAAGAGACCCAGTACTTC. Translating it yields CASSLGYIQETQYF.

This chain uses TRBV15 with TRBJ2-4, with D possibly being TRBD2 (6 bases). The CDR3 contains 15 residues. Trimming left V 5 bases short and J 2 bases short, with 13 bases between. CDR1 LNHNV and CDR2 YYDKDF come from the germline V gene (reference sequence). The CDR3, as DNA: TGTGCCACCAGCTGGGGCGGGGTTTCCAAAAACATTCAGTACTTC. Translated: CATSWGGVSKNIQYF.

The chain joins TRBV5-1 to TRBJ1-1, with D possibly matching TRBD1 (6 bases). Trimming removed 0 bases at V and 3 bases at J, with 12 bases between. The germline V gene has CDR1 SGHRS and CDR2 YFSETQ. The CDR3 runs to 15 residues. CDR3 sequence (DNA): TGCGCCAGCAGCTTGGTCGGGGGCGCGGACACTGAAGCTTTCTTT. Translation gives CASSLVGGADTEAFF.

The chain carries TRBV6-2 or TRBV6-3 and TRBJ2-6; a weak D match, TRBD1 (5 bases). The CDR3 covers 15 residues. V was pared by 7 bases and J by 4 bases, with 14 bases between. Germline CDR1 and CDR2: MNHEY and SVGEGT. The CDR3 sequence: CASNTQVEGANVLTF. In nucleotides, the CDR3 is TGTGCCAGCAACACACAGGTGGAAGGGGCCAACGTCCTGACTTTC.

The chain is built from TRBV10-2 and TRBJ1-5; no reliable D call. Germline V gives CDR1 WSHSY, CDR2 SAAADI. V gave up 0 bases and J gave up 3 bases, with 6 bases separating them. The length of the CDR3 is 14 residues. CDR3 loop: CASSESGPNQPQHF. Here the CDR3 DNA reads TGCGCCAGCAGTGAGTCTGGACCCAATCAGCCCCAGCATTTT.

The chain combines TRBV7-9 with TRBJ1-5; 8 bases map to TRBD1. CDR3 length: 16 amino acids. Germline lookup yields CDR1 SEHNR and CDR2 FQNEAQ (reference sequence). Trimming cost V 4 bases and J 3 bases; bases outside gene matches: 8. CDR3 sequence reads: CASSSDRVGANQPQHF. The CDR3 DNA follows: TGTGCCAGCAGCTCGGACAGGGTAGGGGCCAATCAGCCCCAGCATTTT.